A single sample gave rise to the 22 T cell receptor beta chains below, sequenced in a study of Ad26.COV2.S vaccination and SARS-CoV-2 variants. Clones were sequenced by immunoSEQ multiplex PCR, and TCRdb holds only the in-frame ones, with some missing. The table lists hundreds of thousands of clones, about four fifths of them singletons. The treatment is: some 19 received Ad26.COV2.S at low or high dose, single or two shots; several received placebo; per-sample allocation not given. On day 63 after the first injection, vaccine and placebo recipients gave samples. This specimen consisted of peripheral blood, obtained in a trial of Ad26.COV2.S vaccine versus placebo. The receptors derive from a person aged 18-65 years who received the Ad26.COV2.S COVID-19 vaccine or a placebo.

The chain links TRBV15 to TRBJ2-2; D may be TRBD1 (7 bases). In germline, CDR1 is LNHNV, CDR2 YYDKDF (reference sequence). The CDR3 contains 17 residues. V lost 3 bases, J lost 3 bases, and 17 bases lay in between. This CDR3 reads CATSSVGAGQHTGELFF. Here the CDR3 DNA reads TGTGCCACCAGCAGTGTAGGGGCGGGACAGCACACCGGGGAGCTGTTTTTT.

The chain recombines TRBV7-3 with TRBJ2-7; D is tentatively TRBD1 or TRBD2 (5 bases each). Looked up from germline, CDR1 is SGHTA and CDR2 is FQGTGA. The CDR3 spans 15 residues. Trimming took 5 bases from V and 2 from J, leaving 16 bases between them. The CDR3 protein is CASSGTTGAPYEQYF. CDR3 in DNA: TGTGCCAGCAGCGGAACAACCGGGGCCCCCTACGAGCAGTACTTC.

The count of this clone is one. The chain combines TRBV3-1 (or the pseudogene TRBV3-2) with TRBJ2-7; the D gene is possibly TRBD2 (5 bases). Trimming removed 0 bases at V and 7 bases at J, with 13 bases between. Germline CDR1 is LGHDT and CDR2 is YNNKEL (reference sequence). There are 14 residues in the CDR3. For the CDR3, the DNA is TGTGCCAGCAGCCAAGATGTCAATCGAGGGGAGCAGTACTTC. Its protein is CASSQDVNRGEQYF.

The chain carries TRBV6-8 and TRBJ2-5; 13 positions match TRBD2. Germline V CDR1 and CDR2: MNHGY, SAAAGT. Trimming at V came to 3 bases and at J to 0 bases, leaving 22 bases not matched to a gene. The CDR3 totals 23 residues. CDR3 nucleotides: TGTGCCAGCAGTTATCACCGCATAAATAGGACTAGCGGGAGTGGAGGGGACCAAGAGACCCAGTACTTC. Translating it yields CASSYHRINRTSGSGGDQETQYF.

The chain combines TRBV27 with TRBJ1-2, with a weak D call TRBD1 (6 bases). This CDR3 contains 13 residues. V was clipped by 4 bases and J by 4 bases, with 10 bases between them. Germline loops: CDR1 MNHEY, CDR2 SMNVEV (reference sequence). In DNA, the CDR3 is TGTGCCAGCAGTTCCGGGACACTCTATGGCTACACCTTC. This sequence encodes CASSSGTLYGYTF.

The CDR3 sequence: CASRLRDKNIQYF. CDR3 in DNA: TGTGCCAGTCGCCTCCGGGACAAAAACATTCAGTACTTC. The chain uses TRBV19 and TRBJ2-4; D might be TRBD2 (5 bases). Trimming cost V 8 bases and J 3 bases, with 11 bases left between them. This CDR3 spans 13 amino acids. Germline V gene lookup returns CDR1 LNHDA and CDR2 SQIVND (reference sequence).

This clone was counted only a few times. The CDR3 DNA reads TGTGCCAGCAGTCTAATAGCGGGGGCTTACAATGAGCAGTTCTTC. Protein sequence: CASSLIAGAYNEQFF. The chain joins TRBV11-3 to TRBJ2-1; 9 positions match TRBD2. CDR1 is SGHNT, CDR2 YENEEA, per germline. Trimming took 6 bases from V and 4 from J; bases not matched to a gene: 7. There are 15 residues in the CDR3.

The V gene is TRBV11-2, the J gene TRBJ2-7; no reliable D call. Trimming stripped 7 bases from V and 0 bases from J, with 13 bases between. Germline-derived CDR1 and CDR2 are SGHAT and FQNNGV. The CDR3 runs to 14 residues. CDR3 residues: CASTLALLSYEQYF. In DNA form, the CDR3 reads TGTGCCAGCACCCTCGCCCTCCTCTCCTACGAGCAGTACTTC.

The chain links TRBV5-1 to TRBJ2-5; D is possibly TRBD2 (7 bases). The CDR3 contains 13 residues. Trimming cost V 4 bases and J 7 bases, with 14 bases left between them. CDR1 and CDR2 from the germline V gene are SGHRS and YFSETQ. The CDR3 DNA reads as TGCGCCAGCAGCGGGGGGGCCCAGGGGACCCAGTACTTC. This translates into CASSGGAQGTQYF.

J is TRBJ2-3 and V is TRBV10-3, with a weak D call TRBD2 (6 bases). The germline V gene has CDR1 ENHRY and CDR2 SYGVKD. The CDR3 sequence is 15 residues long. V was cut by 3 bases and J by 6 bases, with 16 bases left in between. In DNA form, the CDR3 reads TGTGCCATCAGTGACTACGGGGGTTTTCCCGATACGCAGTATTTT. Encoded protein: CAISDYGGFPDTQYF.

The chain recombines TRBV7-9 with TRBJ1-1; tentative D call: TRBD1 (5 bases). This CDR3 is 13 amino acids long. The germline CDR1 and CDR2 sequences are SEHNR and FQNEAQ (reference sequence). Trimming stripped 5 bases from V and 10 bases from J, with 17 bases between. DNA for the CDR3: TGTGCCAGCAGCGGAATTCAGGGAGTAGGAGCTTTCTTT. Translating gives CASSGIQGVGAFF.

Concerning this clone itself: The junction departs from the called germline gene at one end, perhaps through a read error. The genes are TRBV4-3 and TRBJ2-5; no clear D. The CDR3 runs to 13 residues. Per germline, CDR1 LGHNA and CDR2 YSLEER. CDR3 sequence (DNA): TGCGCCAGCAGCCAAGAAATTCGGGCCAGTCATAACTTC. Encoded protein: CASSQEIRASHNF.

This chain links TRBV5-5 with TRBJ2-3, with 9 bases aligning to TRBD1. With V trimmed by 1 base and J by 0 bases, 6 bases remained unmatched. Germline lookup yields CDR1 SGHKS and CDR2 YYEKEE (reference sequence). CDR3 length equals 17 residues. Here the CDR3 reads CASSLPKQGASTDTQYF. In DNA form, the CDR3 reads TGTGCCAGCAGCTTGCCAAAACAGGGGGCTAGCACAGATACGCAGTATTTT.

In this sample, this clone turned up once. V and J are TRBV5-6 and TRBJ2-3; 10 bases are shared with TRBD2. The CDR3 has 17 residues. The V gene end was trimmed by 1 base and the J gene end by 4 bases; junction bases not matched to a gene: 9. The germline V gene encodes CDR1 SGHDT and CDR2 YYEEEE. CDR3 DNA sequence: TGTGCCAGCAGCTTGTTAGCGGGGGGCAACGGCGCAGATACGCAGTATTTT. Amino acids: CASSLLAGGNGADTQYF.

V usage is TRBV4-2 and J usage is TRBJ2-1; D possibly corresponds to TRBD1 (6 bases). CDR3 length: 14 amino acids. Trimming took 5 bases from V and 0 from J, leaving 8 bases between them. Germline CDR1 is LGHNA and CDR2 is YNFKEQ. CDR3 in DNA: TGTGCCAGCAGCAACAGGGTCTCCTACAATGAGCAGTTCTTC. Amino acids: CASSNRVSYNEQFF.

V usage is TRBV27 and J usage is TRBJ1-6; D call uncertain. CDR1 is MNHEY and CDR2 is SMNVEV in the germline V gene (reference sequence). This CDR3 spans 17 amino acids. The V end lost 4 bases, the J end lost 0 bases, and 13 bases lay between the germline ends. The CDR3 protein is CASSSHGAHSYNSPLHF. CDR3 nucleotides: TGTGCCAGCAGTTCTCACGGAGCGCACTCCTATAATTCACCCCTCCACTTT.

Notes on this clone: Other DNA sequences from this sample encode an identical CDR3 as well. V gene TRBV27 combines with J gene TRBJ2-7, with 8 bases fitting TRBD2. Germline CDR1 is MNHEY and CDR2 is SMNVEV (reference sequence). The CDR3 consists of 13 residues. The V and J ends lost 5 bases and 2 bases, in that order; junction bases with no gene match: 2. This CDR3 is CASSPGLAYEQYF. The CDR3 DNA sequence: TGTGCCAGCAGTCCGGGACTAGCCTACGAGCAGTACTTC.

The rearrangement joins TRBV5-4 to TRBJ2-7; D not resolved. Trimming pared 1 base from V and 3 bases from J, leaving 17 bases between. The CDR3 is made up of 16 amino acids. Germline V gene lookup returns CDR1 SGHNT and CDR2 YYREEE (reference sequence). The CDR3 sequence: CASSLYAAPPVYEQYF. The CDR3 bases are TGTGCCAGCAGCTTGTATGCGGCCCCCCCTGTCTACGAGCAGTACTTC. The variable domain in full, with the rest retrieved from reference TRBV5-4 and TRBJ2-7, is ETGVTQSPTHLIKTRGQQVTLRCSSQSGHNTVSWYQQALGQGPQFIFQYYREEENGRGNFPPRFSGLQFPNYSSELNVNALELDDSALYLCASSLYAAPPVYEQYFGPGTRLTVT.

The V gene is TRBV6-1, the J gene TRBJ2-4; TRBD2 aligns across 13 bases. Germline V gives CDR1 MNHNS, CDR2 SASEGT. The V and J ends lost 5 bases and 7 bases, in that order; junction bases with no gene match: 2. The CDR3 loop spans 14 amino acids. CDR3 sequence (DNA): TGTGCCAGCAGTCAGGGACTAGCGGGGAACATTCAGTACTTC. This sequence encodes CASSQGLAGNIQYF.

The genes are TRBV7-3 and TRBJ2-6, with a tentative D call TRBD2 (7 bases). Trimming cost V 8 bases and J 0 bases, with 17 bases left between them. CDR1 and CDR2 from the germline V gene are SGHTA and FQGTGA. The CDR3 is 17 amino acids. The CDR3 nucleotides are TGTGCCAGCCGCGGGGGCAGGGGCGACTCTGGGGCCAACGTCCTGACTTTC. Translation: CASRGGRGDSGANVLTF.

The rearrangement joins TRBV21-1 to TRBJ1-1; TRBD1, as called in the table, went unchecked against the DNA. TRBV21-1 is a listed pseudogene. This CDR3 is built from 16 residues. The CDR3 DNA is TGTGCCAGCAGCAAAGCGCAGGGCAGATCCGACACTGAAGCTTTCTTT. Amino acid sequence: CASSKAQGRSDTEAFF.

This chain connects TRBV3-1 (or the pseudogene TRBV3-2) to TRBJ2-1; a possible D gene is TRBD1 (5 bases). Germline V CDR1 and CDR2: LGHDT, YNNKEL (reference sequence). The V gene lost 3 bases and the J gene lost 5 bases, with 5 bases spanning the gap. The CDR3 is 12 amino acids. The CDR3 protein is CASSQTDNEQFF. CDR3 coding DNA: TGTGCCAGCAGCCAGACAGACAATGAGCAGTTCTTC.